This TCR beta chain was profiled in a study of blood T cell repertoires in COVID-19. Looking at the study overall: There were acute and convalescent COVID-19 samples, and they came from the United States, Italy and Spain. Sources were T cells, B-cell-depleted T cells, or PBMCs; the material itself was cDNA or gDNA.

Original data processing: Nucleated cell counts were estimated from reference gene primer amplification. Profiling relied on immunoSEQ multiplex PCR, and the TCRdb table lists in-frame clones only, not all of them. V and J calls plus clone size are reproduced from that table; the DNA served to infer D and trimming. Of more than 150,000 clones detected, roughly 86% appear once; the ten largest clones hold less than 1%. CDR1 and CDR2 from the germline V gene are SGHVS and FNYEAQ. The V end lost 1 base, the J end lost 4 bases, and 10 bases lay between the germline ends. The CDR3 runs to 14 residues. This sequence was found in a man aged 18 to 30 with acute or convalescent COVID-19. The rearrangement uses TRBV7-6 and TRBJ1-1, with unresolved D. The sample consisted of peripheral blood. CDR3 protein: CASSLGYWSTEAFF. The CDR3, as DNA: TGTGCCAGCAGCTTAGGTTATTGGAGCACTGAAGCTTTCTTT.